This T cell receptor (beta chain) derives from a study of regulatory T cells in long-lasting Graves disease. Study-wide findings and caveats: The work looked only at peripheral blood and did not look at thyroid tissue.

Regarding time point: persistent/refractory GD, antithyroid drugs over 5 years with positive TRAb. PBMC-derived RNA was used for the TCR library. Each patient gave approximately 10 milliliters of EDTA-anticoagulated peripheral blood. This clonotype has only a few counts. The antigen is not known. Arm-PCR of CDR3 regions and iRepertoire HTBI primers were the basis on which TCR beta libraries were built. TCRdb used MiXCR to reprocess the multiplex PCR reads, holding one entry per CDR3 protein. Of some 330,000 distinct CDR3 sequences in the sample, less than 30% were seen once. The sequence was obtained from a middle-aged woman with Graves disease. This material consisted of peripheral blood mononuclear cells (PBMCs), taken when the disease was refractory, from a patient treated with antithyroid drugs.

CDR3 in DNA: TGCAGCGCACAGGGGGCTGGCTATGGCTACACCTTC. It is translated as CSAQGAGYGYTF. The chain has TRBV29-1 and TRBJ1-2, with 9 bases matching TRBD1. The CDR3 contains 12 residues. From germline, CDR1 is SQVTM and CDR2 ANQGSEA. The ends lost 7 bases at V and 4 bases at J; junction bases unmatched: 4.